The present TCR beta chain was sequenced within a study of blood T cell repertoires in COVID-19. Under the authors' procedure: Estimation of nucleated cell counts was performed using reference gene primer amplification. TCRdb's table, derived via immunoSEQ multiplex PCR, lists solely in-frame clones and lacks some. The V and J calls and the clone size are those of that table, but D and trimming were determined from the DNA. The table records around 180,000 clones, about 88% of them present only once. V was trimmed by 0 bases and J by 5 bases, leaving 13 bases between them. Per germline, CDR1 GTSNPN and CDR2 SVGIG (reference sequence). The CDR3 totals 14 residues.

This TCR derives from a human donor in a cohort sampled during active COVID-19. The chain is built from TRBV30 and TRBJ1-1; D is ambiguous. Sequencing was performed on peripheral blood. This CDR3 is CAWSVRAGRTEAFF. The CDR3 DNA follows: TGTGCCTGGAGTGTCCGAGCCGGGAGAACTGAAGCTTTCTTT.